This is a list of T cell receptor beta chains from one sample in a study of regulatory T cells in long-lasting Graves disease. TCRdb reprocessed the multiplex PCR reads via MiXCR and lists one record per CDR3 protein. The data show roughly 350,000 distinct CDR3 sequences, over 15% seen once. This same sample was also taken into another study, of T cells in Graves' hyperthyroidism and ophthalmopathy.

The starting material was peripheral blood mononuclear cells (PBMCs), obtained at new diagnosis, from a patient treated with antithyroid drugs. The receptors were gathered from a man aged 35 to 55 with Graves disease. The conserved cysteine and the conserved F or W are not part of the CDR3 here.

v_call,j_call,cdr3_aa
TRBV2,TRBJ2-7,ASSWDGYYEQY
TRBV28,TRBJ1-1,ASSSDSRGLSAF
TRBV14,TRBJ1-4,ASSRRTDDNEKLF
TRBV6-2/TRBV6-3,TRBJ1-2,ASSYFLGWGGYT
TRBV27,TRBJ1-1,ASSPRTGGNTEAF
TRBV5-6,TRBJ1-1,ASSLSVIAGATEAF
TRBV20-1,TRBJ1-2,SAGMTENYGYT
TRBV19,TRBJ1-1,ASKTHRASRTEAF
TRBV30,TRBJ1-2,AWSVLNGYGYT
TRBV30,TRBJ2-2,AWSSGSYTGELF
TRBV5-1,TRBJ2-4,APPGLAKNIQY
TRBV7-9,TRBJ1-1,ASSLIPRDLSAF
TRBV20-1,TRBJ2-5,SARVRGETQY
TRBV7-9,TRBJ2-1,ASSYRDRGYNEQF
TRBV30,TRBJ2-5,AWSVQQAETQY
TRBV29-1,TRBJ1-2,SVDRSSNYGYT
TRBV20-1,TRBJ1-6,SAEQGLSSYNSPLH